This T cell receptor beta chain is from a study of blood T cell repertoires in COVID-19. CDR1 is MGHDK and CDR2 is SYGVNS in the germline V gene. The V end was cut by 8 bases, the J end by 7 bases, with 12 bases between. The CDR3 has 13 amino acids. Repertoires were generated with immunoSEQ multiplex PCR, while TCRdb's copy carries only in-frame clones and drops some. Of about 120,000 clones in the sample, 81% are singletons; the top ten hold about 18%. This chain links TRBV25-1 with TRBJ1-6; tentative D call: TRBD1 (6 bases). This receptor was obtained from a man aged 30 to 45 with COVID-19, enrolled during active disease. Sequencing used peripheral blood. The CDR3 bases are TGTGCCAGCTCGGGGACACTGAATTCACCCCTCCACTTT. As protein: CASSGTLNSPLHF.